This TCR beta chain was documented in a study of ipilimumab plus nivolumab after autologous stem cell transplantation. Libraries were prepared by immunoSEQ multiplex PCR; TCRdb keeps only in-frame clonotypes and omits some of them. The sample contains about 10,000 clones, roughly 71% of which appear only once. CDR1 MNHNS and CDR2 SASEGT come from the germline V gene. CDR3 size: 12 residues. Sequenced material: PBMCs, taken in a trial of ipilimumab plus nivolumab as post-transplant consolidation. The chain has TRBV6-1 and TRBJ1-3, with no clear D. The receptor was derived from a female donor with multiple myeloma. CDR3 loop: CVLIDSGNTIYF. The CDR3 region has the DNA TGTGTTCTAATAGACTCTGGAAACACCATATATTTT.